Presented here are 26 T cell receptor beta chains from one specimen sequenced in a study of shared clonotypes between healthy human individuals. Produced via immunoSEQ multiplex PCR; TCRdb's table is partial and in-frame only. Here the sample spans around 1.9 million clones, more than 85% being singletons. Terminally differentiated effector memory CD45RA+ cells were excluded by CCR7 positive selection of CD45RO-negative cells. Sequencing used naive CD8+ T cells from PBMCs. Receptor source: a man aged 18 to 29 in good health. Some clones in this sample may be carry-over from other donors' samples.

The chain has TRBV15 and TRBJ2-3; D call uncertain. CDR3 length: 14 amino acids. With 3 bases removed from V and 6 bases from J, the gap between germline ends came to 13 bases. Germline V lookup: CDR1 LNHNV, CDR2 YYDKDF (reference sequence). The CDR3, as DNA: TGTGCCACCAGCAGTAATCAGATTCCCGATACGCAGTATTTT. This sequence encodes CATSSNQIPDTQYF.

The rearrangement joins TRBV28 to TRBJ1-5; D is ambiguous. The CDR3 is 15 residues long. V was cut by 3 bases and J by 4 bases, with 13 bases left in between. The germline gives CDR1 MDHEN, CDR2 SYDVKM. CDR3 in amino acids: CASSFLPGLNQPQHF. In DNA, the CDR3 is TGTGCCAGCAGTTTTCTACCGGGATTGAATCAGCCCCAGCATTTT.

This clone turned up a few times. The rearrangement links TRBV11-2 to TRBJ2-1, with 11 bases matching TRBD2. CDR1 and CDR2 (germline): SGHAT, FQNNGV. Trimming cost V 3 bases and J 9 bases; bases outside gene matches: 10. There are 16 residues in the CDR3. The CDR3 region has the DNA TGTGCCAGCAGCTTGGATAGCGGGAGGGCTCACATTGAGCAGTTCTTC. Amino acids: CASSLDSGRAHIEQFF.

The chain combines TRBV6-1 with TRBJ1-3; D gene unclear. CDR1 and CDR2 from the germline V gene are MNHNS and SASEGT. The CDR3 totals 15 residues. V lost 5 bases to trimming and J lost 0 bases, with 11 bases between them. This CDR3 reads CASSPGLSSGNTIYF. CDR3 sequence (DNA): TGTGCCAGCAGTCCCGGACTGAGCTCTGGAAACACCATATATTTT.

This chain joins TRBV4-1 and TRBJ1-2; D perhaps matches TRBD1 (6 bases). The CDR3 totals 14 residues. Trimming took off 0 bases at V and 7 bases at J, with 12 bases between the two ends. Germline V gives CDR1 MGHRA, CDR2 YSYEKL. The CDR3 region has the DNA TGCGCCAGCAGCCAAGATTCGAAAGGGGGTGGCTACACCTTC. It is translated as CASSQDSKGGGYTF.

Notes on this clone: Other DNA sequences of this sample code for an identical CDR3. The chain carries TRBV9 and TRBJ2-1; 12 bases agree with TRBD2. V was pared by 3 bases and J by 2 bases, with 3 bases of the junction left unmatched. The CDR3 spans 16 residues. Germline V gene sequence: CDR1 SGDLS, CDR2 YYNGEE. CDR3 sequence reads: CASSAPSGRAYNEQFF. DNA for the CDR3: TGTGCCAGCAGCGCCCCTAGCGGGAGGGCCTACAATGAGCAGTTCTTC.

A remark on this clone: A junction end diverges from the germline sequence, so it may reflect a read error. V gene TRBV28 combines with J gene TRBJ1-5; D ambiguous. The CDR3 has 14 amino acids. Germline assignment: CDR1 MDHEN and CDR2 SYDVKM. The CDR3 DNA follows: TGTGCCAGCAGTTCGGGTCTTAGCAGTCAGCCCCAGCATTTT. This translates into CASSSGLSSQPQHF. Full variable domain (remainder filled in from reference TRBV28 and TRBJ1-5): DVKVTQSSRYLVKRTGEKVFLECVQDMDHENMFWYRQDPGLGLRLIYFSYDVKMKEKGDIPEGYSVSREKKERFSLILESASTNQTSMYLCASSSGLSSQPQHFGDGTRLSIL.

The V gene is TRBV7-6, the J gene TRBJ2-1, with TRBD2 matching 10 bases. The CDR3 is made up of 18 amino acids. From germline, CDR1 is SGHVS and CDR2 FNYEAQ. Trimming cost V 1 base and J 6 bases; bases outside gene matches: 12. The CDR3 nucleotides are TGTGCCAGCAGCTTAGAGGTCCGGCTAGCGGGAGAAGGCAATGAGCAGTTCTTC. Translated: CASSLEVRLAGEGNEQFF.

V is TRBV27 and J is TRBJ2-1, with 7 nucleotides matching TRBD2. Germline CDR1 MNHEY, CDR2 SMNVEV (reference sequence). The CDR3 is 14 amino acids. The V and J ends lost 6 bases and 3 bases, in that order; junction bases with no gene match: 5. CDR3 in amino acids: CASREAGFYNEQFF. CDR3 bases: TGTGCCAGCAGAGAAGCGGGGTTCTACAATGAGCAGTTCTTC.

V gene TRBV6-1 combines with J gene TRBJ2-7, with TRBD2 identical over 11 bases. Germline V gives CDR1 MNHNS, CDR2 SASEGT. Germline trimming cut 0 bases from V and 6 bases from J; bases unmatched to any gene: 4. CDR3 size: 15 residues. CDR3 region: CASSEATSGNSEQYF. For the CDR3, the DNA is TGTGCCAGCAGTGAAGCGACTAGCGGGAACTCCGAGCAGTACTTC.

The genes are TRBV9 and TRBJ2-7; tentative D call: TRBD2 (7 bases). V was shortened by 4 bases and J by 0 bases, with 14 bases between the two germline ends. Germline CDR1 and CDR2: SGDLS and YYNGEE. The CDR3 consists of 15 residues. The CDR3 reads CASSPWGGLSYEQYF. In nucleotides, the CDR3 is TGTGCCAGCAGCCCATGGGGGGGGCTCTCCTACGAGCAGTACTTC. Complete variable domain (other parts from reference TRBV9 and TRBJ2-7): DSGVTQTPKHLITATGQRVTLRCSPRSGDLSVYWYQQSLDQGLQFLIQYYNGEERAKGNILERFSAQQFPDLHSELNLSSLELGDSALYFCASSPWGGLSYEQYFGPGTRLTVT.

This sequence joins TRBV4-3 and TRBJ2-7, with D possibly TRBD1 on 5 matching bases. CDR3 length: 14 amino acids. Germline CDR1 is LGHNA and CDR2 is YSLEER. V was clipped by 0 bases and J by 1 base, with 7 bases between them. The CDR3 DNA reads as TGCGCCAGCAGCCAAGAACAGGAGTCCTACGAGCAGTACTTC. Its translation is CASSQEQESYEQYF.

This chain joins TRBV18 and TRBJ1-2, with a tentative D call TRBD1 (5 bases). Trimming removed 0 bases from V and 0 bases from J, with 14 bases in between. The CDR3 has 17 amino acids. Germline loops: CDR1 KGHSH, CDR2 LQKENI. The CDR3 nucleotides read TGTGCCAGCTCACCACCTTTCGACAGTCACCCTAACTATGGCTACACCTTC. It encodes CASSPPFDSHPNYGYTF.

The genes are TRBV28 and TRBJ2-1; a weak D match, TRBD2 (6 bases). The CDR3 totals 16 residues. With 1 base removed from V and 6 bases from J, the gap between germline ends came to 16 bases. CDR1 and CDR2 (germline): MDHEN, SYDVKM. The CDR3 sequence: CASSLLVGSMGNEQFF. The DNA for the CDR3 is TGTGCCAGCAGTTTATTAGTCGGGAGTATGGGCAATGAGCAGTTCTTC.

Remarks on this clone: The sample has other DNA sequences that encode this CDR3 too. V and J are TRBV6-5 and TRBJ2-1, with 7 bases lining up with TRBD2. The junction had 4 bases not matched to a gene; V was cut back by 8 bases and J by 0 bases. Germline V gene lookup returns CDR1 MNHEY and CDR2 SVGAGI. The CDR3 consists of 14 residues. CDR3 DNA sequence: TGTGCCAGCGGGGGGGGAAGCTCCTACAATGAGCAGTTCTTC. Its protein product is CASGGGSSYNEQFF.

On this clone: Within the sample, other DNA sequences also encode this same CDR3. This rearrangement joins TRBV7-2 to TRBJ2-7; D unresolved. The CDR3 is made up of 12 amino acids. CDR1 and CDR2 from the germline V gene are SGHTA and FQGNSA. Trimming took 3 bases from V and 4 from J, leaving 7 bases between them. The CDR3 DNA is TGTGCCAGCAGCTTGGTCCGTTACGAGCAGTACTTC. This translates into CASSLVRYEQYF.

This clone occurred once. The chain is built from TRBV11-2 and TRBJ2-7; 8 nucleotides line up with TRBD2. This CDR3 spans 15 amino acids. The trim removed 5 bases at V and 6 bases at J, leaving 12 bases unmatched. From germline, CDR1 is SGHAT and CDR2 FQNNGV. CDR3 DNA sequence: TGTGCCAGCAGCCACCGAAGGGGGGCGGGGGGCGAGCAGTACTTC. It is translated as CASSHRRGAGGEQYF.

CDR3 residues: CASSVGDRGFYNEQFF. The DNA of the CDR3 is TGTGCCAGCAGCGTAGGGGACAGGGGGTTCTACAATGAGCAGTTCTTC. This sequence joins TRBV9 and TRBJ2-1; 11 bases fit TRBD1. Germline CDR1 reads SGDLS; CDR2 reads YYNGEE. V was clipped by 0 bases and J by 3 bases; unmatched bases: 2. This CDR3 has 16 residues.

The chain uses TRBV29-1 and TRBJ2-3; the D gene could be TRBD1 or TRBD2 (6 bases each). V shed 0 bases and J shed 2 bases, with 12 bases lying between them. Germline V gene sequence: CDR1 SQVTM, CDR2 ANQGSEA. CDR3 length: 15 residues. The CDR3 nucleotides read TGCAGCGTTGAAGAGGTCGGGGGCTACACAGATACGCAGTATTTT. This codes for CSVEEVGGYTDTQYF.

CDR3 in amino acids: CASSLGPALFDEQYF. The CDR3 DNA reads as TGTGCCAGCAGCTTGGGGCCAGCCCTGTTCGACGAGCAGTACTTC. The genes are TRBV5-5 and TRBJ2-7; D is ambiguous. Deletions cut 0 bases from V and 5 bases from J, with 15 bases between. The germline gives CDR1 SGHKS, CDR2 YYEKEE (reference sequence). The CDR3 sequence is 15 residues long.

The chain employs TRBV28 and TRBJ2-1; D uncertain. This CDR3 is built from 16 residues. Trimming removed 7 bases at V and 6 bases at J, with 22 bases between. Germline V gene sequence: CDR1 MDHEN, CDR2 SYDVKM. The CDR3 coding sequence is TGTGCCAGCACTTCCAAGGCGAACCCGTCCGTCAATGAGCAGTTCTTC. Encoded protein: CASTSKANPSVNEQFF.

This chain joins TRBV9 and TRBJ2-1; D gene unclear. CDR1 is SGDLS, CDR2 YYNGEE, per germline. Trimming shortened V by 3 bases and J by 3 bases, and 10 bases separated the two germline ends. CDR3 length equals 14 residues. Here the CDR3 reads CASSEDGFYNEQFF. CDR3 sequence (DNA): TGTGCCAGCAGCGAAGACGGATTCTACAATGAGCAGTTCTTC.

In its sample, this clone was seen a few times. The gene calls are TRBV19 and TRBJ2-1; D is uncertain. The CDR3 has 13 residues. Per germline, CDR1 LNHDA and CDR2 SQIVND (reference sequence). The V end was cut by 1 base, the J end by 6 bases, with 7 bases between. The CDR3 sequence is CASSIGSANEQFF. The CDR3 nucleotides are TGTGCCAGTAGTATAGGGTCTGCCAATGAGCAGTTCTTC.

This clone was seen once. The CDR3 region has the DNA TGTGCCTGGAGTGCCCACAAGGCCCACGAGCAGTACTTC. Translated, it gives CAWSAHKAHEQYF. The rearrangement uses TRBV30 and TRBJ2-5; D not certain. The better agreement between TRBJ2-7 and the DNA end casts doubt on the J call. Germline CDR1 and CDR2: GTSNPN and SVGIG (reference sequence). CDR3 length: 13 residues.

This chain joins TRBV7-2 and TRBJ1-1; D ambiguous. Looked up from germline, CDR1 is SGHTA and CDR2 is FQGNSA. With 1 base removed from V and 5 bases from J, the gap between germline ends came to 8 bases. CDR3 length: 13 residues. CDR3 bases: TGTGCCAGCAGCTTAGTGGGTGAGACTGAAGCTTTCTTT. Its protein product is CASSLVGETEAFF. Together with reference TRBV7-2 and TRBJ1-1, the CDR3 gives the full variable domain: GAGVSQSPSNKVTEKGKDVELRCDPISGHTALYWYRQSLGQGLEFLIYFQGNSAPDKSGLPSDRFSAERTGGSVSTLTIQRTQQEDSAVYLCASSLVGETEAFFGQGTRLTVV.

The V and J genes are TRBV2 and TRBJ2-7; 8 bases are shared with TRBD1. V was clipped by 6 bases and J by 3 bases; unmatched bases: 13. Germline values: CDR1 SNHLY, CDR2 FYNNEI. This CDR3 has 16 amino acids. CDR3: CASSPGPGQDYYEQYF. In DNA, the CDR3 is TGTGCCAGCAGCCCGGGGCCGGGACAGGACTACTACGAGCAGTACTTC.